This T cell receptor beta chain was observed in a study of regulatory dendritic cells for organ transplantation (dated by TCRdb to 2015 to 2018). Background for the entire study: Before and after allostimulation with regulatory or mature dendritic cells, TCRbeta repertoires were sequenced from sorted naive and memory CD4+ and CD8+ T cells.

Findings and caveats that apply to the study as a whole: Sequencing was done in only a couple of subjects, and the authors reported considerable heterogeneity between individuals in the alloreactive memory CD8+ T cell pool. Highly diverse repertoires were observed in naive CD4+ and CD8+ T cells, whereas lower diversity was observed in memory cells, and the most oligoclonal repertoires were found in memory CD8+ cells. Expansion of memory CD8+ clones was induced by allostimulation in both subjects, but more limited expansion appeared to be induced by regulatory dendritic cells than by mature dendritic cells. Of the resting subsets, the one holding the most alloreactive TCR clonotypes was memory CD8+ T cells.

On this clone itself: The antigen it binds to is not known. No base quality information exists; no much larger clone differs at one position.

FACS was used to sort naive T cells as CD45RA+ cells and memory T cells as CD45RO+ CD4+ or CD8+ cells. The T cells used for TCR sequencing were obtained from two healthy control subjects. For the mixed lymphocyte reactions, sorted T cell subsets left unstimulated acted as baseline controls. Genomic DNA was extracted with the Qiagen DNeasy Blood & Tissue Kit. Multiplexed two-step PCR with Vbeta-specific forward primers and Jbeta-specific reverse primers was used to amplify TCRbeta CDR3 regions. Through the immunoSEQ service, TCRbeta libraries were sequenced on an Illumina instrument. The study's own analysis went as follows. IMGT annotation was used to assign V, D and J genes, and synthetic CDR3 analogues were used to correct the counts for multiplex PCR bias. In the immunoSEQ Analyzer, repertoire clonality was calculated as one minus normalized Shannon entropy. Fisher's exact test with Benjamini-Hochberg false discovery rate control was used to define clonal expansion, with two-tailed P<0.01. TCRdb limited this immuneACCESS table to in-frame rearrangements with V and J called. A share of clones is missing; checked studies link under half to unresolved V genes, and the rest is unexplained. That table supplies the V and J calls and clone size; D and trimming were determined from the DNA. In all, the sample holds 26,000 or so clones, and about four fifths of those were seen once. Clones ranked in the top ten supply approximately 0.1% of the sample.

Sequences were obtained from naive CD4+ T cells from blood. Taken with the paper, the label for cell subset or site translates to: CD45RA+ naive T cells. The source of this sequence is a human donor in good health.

At the DNA level, the sequence is TGTGCCAGCAGTTTCTACCTCAGCGGGCGAGGGGAAAAACTGTTTTTT. This is translated as CASSFYLSGRGEKLFF. Here the chain combines TRBV27 and TRBJ1-4; there is no confident call for the D gene. In the germline V gene (reference sequence), CDR1 corresponds to MNHEY and CDR2 to SMNVEV. The CDR3 runs 16 residues from the cysteine to the phenylalanine. This entry keeps only the CDR3 DNA: 48 bases, framed from base 1. V is pared back by 3 bases and J by 8 bases, with 19 bases lying between the germline termini.